The present TCR beta chain was sequenced within a study of T cell changes during pregnancy in multiple sclerosis (dated by TCRdb to between 2018 and 2020). Looking at the study overall: The study examined how the T cell repertoire changed over the course of pregnancy in women with multiple sclerosis.

The germline V gene encodes CDR1 MNHNS and CDR2 SASEGT. The CDR3 goes from the cysteine to the phenylalanine over 13 residues. Of the read, only the CDR3 DNA is kept; its 39 bases are in frame from base 1. V and J are truncated by 5 bases and 1 base respectively, leaving an intervening sequence of 8 bases. A remark on this clone: What this receptor recognizes is not known. No base quality information exists; no much larger clone differs at one position.

Libraries came from the immunoSEQ multiplex PCR assay. Held by TCRdb, this immuneACCESS table contains in-frame sequences only and omits some clones. Under half of the omission traces to an unresolved V gene where checked; the cause of the rest is unknown. Within this sample are around 130,000 clones, with around 93% of them counted one time only. In total, the top ten clones hold 6.2% of the sample. This TCR was sampled from a female donor with multiple sclerosis, enrolled in a pregnancy study. Sequenced here: peripheral blood, sampled before pregnancy. In this chain, TRBV6-1 is recombined with TRBJ1-1; the D gene cannot be resolved reliably. The CDR3 region has the sequence CASSRSGNTEAFF. The nucleotide sequence is given as TGTGCCAGCAGTCGATCGGGGAACACTGAAGCTTTCTTT.